This T cell receptor beta chain is drawn from a study of T cell responses to AZD1222 COVID-19 vaccine. Losses at the gene ends were 2 bases for V and 5 bases for J; bases not matched to a gene: 8. The germline V gene has CDR1 SGHRS and CDR2 YFSETQ. This CDR3 spans 15 amino acids. The assay was immunoSEQ multiplex PCR, and TCRdb's table has in-frame clones only and misses some. In the table there are roughly 140,000 clones, more than 85% of which are singletons. Findings and caveats of the study: The sample set comprised mostly white British donors with more females, and clonal diversity was possibly underestimated.

With regard to this clone: Its cognate antigen is unknown.

The chain carries TRBV5-1 and TRBJ1-2, with TRBD1 identical over 8 bases. The receptor was isolated from an adult in good health. This specimen was peripheral blood, taken on day 0 of AZD1222 vaccination. The CDR3 coding sequence is TGCGCCAGCAGCTTCTGGACAGGGTCCCCTTATGGCTACACCTTC. Its translation: CASSFWTGSPYGYTF.